Below are 5 T cell receptor beta chains sequenced from a single sample in a study of human T cells and chemical hapten exposure. TCRdb re-derived calls from the RACE reads in MiXCR, one entry per CDR3 protein. The sample carries 95,000 to 150,000 distinct CDR3 sequences, roughly 12% recorded once. Documented time point: patch test 3, about 24 weeks after DPC sensitization. As for treatment: therapeutic diphenylcyclopropenone sensitization with weekly scalp DPC. Source: whole blood, taken in connection with sensitization to the hapten diphenylcyclopropenone (DPC). The receptor set was obtained from a woman between 45 and 60 years old with alopecia areata. Some clones in this sample may be carry-over from other donors' samples.

This clonotype was counted at least ten times. In DNA form, the CDR3 reads TGCGCCAGCAGTGAAGCAGCGGGAGCCTCAGATACGCAGTATTTT. It encodes CASSEAAGASDTQYF. The rearrangement uses TRBV10-1 and TRBJ2-3, with TRBD2 matching over 8 bases. Germline V gene data show CDR1 as WNHNN and CDR2 as SYGVQD (reference sequence). V lost 3 bases, J lost 4 bases, and 6 bases stayed unmatched. The length of the CDR3 is 15 residues.

This clonotype was counted a few times. The chain uses TRBV5-5 and TRBJ2-5, with a tentative D call TRBD1 (6 bases). Germline lookup yields CDR1 SGHKS and CDR2 YYEKEE (reference sequence). This CDR3 is built from 15 residues. Trimming cost V 3 bases and J 1 base, with 13 bases left between them. The CDR3 is CASSSHRAPQETQYF. CDR3 bases: TGTGCCAGCAGCTCTCACAGGGCTCCCCAAGAGACCCAGTACTTC.

This clonotype was found many times. This sequence joins TRBV18 and TRBJ2-5; perhaps TRBD2 as D (5 bases). Trimming removed 3 bases from V and 2 bases from J, with 10 bases in between. CDR1 KGHSH and CDR2 LQKENI come from the germline V gene. The CDR3 covers 14 residues. CDR3 in amino acids: CASSPLSGQETQYF. Here the CDR3 DNA reads TGTGCCAGCTCACCTTTGAGCGGACAAGAGACCCAGTACTTC.

The sample holds many counts of this clonotype. This chain joins TRBV20-1 and TRBJ2-3; no clear D gene. V was cut by 6 bases and J by 1 base, with 17 bases left in between. The CDR3 has 15 residues. Per germline, CDR1 DFQATT and CDR2 SNEGSKA (reference sequence). The CDR3 bases are TGCAGTGCAAACGTCGACATAGGGCGCACAGATACGCAGTATTTT. Its protein is CSANVDIGRTDTQYF.

This clonotype was seen a few times. The genes are TRBV29-1 and TRBJ1-1; the D gene is possibly TRBD1 (5 bases). The V gene lost 4 bases and the J gene lost 0 bases, with 15 bases spanning the gap. From germline, CDR1 is SQVTM and CDR2 ANQGSEA. The CDR3 contains 15 residues. The CDR3: CSVAGRLRMNTEAFF. The CDR3 DNA is TGCAGCGTTGCGGGACGCCTCCGAATGAACACTGAAGCTTTCTTT.